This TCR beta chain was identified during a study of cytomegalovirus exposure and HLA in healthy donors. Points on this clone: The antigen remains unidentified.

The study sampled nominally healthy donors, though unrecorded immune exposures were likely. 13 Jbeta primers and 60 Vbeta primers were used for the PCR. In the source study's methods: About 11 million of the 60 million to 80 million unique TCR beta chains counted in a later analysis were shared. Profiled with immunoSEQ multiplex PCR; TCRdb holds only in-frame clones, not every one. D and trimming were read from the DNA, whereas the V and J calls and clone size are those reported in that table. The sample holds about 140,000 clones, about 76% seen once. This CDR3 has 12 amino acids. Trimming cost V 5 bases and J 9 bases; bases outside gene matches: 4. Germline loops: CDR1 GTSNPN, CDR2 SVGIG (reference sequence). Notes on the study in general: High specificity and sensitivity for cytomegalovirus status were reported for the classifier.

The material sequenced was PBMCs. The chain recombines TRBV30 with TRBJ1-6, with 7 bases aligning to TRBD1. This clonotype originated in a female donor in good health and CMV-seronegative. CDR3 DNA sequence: TGTGCCTGGGACAGGGAGGCTTCACCCCTCCACTTT. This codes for CAWDREASPLHF.